A single sample is the source of the 21 T cell receptor beta chains below, sequenced in a study of blood T cell repertoires in COVID-19. Clones were sequenced by immunoSEQ multiplex PCR, and TCRdb holds only the in-frame ones, with some missing. The sample consists of 450,000 or so clones, roughly 89% of them appearing once. Specimen: peripheral blood. All receptors derive from a man between 18 and 35 years old with COVID-19, enrolled during active disease.

Note on this clone: The sample contains more than one DNA sequence encoding this CDR3. The CDR3 sequence: CASSQVSTGELFF. The CDR3 DNA reads as TGTGCCAGCAGCCAAGTGAGCACCGGGGAGCTGTTTTTT. V usage is TRBV3-1 (or the pseudogene TRBV3-2) and J usage is TRBJ2-2; D unresolved. The CDR3 totals 13 residues. The V gene lost 1 base and the J gene lost 4 bases, with 4 bases spanning the gap. CDR1 is LGHDT and CDR2 is YNNKEL in the germline V gene (reference sequence).

The J gene is TRBJ2-7, the V gene TRBV6-6; the D gene is possibly TRBD2 (6 bases). Germline-derived CDR1 and CDR2 are MNHNY and SVGAGI (reference sequence). V dropped 0 bases and J dropped 2 bases, with 11 bases sitting between them. The CDR3 has 15 residues. CDR3 nucleotide sequence: TGTGCCAGCAGTTACTCGATATCGGGAGCCTACGAGCAGTACTTC. Its translation is CASSYSISGAYEQYF.

The chain recombines TRBV7-2 with TRBJ2-3; 8 nucleotides align to TRBD1. This CDR3 is built from 15 residues. CDR1 and CDR2 from the germline V gene are SGHTA and FQGNSA. J was trimmed by 4 bases and V by 5 bases; bases with no gene match: 8. CDR3 region: CASSRDRGGADTQYF. The CDR3 DNA follows: TGTGCCAGCAGCCGTGACAGGGGTGGGGCAGATACGCAGTATTTT.

This clone has only a few counts. This chain joins TRBV24-1 and TRBJ2-2; D is ambiguous. The CDR3 runs to 15 residues. V was clipped by 6 bases and J by 6 bases, with 16 bases between them. Germline CDR1 KGHDR, CDR2 SFDVKD. The CDR3 DNA is TGTGCCACCAGTTCCAGTATCTTGGAGTCCGGGGAGCTGTTTTTT. Its protein product is CATSSSILESGELFF.

The chain combines TRBV12-3 or TRBV12-4 with TRBJ2-5; TRBD2 matches 11 bases. J was trimmed by 4 bases and V by 6 bases; bases with no gene match: 1. This CDR3 region has 13 residues. CDR3 region: CASRLAGGETQYF. In nucleotides, the CDR3 is TGTGCCAGCAGGCTAGCGGGAGGAGAGACCCAGTACTTC.

This chain connects TRBV6-6 to TRBJ2-1; 9 nucleotides line up with TRBD2. Trimming took 4 bases from V and 3 from J; bases not matched to a gene: 7. Germline V lookup: CDR1 MNHNY, CDR2 SVGAGI (reference sequence). This CDR3 region has 16 residues. CDR3 loop: CASSSFSGSYYNEQFF. In nucleotides, the CDR3 is TGTGCCAGCAGTTCCTTTAGCGGGAGTTACTACAATGAGCAGTTCTTC.

V and J are TRBV6-5 and TRBJ2-2; 7 nucleotides align to TRBD2. CDR3 length: 14 amino acids. In germline, CDR1 is MNHEY, CDR2 SVGAGI. J lost 9 bases, V lost 5 bases, and 9 bases had no gene match. The CDR3 DNA is TGTGCCAGCAGTCAGCCCGGGGAGGGACGGGAGCTGTTTTTT. Translated, it gives CASSQPGEGRELFF.

The chain employs TRBV6-6 and TRBJ1-3, with a possible D match to TRBD1 (5 bases). Trimming shortened V by 6 bases and J by 5 bases, and 17 bases separated the two germline ends. From germline, CDR1 is MNHNY and CDR2 SVGAGI (reference sequence). The CDR3 runs 15 residues. The CDR3 bases are TGTGCCAGCAGCCTTGACAGAAGTTCCAGAAACACCATATATTTT. As protein: CASSLDRSSRNTIYF.

The gene calls are TRBV11-2 and TRBJ1-6; a weak D match, TRBD1 (6 bases). CDR1 is SGHAT, CDR2 FQNNGV, per germline. V gave up 8 bases and J gave up 6 bases, with 8 bases separating them. This CDR3 is 12 amino acids long. The DNA of the CDR3 is TGTGCCAGCCGGGGGGCTAATTCACCCCTCCACTTT. Its translation is CASRGANSPLHF. The full variable domain, in which reference TRBV11-2 and TRBJ1-6 provide the parts outside the CDR3, is EAGVAQSPRYKIIEKRQSVAFWCNPISGHATLYWYQQILGQGPKLLIQFQNNGVVDDSQLPKDRFSAERLKGVDSTLKIQPAKLEDSAVYLCASRGANSPLHFGNGTRLTVT.

J is TRBJ2-5 and V is TRBV19; D possibly corresponds to TRBD1 (5 bases). CDR1 is LNHDA and CDR2 is SQIVND in the germline V gene (reference sequence). Trimming pared 4 bases from V and 4 bases from J, leaving 13 bases between. This CDR3 region has 14 residues. The CDR3 region has the DNA TGTGCCAGTAGTAGACAGTCTAATGGAGAGACCCAGTACTTC. Translating it yields CASSRQSNGETQYF.

The V gene is TRBV11-3, the J gene TRBJ1-1, with 9 bases matching TRBD1. CDR3 length: 15 residues. Per germline, CDR1 SGHNT and CDR2 YENEEA. V gave up 1 base and J gave up 3 bases; unmatched junction bases: 3. CDR3 protein: CASSLGRTGDTEAFF. CDR3 coding DNA: TGTGCCAGCAGCTTAGGTCGGACAGGGGACACTGAAGCTTTCTTT.

In DNA, the CDR3 is TGTGCCAGCAGCCAAGATCTCCGAGCGGGAGAGGATGAGCAGTTCTTC. Its protein is CASSQDLRAGEDEQFF. The chain couples TRBV4-2 to TRBJ2-1; 8 bases map to TRBD2. The trim removed 0 bases at V and 8 bases at J, leaving 9 bases unmatched. The CDR3 has 16 residues. CDR1 and CDR2 (germline): LGHNA, YNFKEQ.

The chain recombines TRBV11-3 with TRBJ2-2; D is undetermined. V lost 1 base to trimming and J lost 6 bases, with 9 bases between them. The CDR3 has 14 amino acids. CDR1 and CDR2 from the germline V gene are SGHNT and YENEEA. CDR3 bases: TGTGCCAGCAGCTTAGGCCGGGTTGCCGGGGAGCTGTTTTTT. This codes for CASSLGRVAGELFF.

This chain links TRBV7-2 with TRBJ1-2; 8 bases are a match to TRBD1. The CDR3 totals 15 residues. Trimming at V came to 3 bases and at J to 3 bases, leaving 6 bases not matched to a gene. Looked up from germline, CDR1 is SGHTA and CDR2 is FQGNSA. In DNA form, the CDR3 reads TGTGCCAGCAGCTTCGAGGACAGGGTATACTATGGCTACACCTTC. Encoded protein: CASSFEDRVYYGYTF.

This clone turned up a few times. This chain uses TRBV25-1 with TRBJ1-4; D unresolved. The CDR3 is 16 residues long. Trimming removed 1 base at V and 2 bases at J, with 11 bases between. The germline CDR1 and CDR2 sequences are MGHDK and SYGVNS. CDR3 DNA sequence: TGTGCCAGCAGTGAATCCCAGGTTGGGACTAATGAAAAACTGTTTTTT. It is translated as CASSESQVGTNEKLFF.

The J gene is TRBJ2-7, the V gene TRBV6-5; possible D gene TRBD1, 6 bases. V gave up 6 bases and J gave up 3 bases, with 12 bases separating them. The CDR3 consists of 13 residues. Germline V gives CDR1 MNHEY, CDR2 SVGAGI. Here the CDR3 reads CASSPTGHYEQYF. In nucleotides, the CDR3 is TGTGCCAGCAGCCCCACAGGGCACTACGAGCAGTACTTC.

V and J are TRBV12-5 and TRBJ2-7; a weak D match, TRBD1 (5 bases). The CDR3 sequence is 16 residues long. Germline CDR1 and CDR2: LGHNT and FRNRAP. V was clipped by 1 base and J by 2 bases, with 15 bases between them. The chain's CDR3 is CASGLAPTETPYEQYF. The CDR3 nucleotides are TGTGCTAGTGGTTTGGCCCCGACAGAAACCCCCTACGAGCAGTACTTC.

This clone was detected only a few times. The chain combines TRBV5-1 with TRBJ1-1; 9 bases fit TRBD1. J was trimmed by 4 bases and V by 4 bases; bases with no gene match: 8. This CDR3 is built from 15 residues. The germline V gene has CDR1 SGHRS and CDR2 YFSETQ. DNA for the CDR3: TGCGCCAGCAGCCCCACCGGGACAGGGCTCACTGAAGCTTTCTTT. Its protein is CASSPTGTGLTEAFF.

V gene TRBV7-9 combines with J gene TRBJ1-1; weak D call: TRBD1 (5 bases). From germline, CDR1 is SEHNR and CDR2 FQNEAQ (reference sequence). The germline V and J ends were trimmed by 2 bases and 4 bases, with 11 bases remaining between them. This CDR3 has 14 amino acids. For the CDR3, the DNA is TGTGCCAGCAGCTTAAATCAGGGAGGCACTGAAGCTTTCTTT. As protein: CASSLNQGGTEAFF.

The chain has TRBV7-6 and TRBJ2-7; TRBD1 matches at 9 bases. This CDR3 has 14 amino acids. Germline V gene lookup returns CDR1 SGHVS and CDR2 FNYEAQ. The V segment lost 5 bases and the J segment 4 bases; nucleotides outside the gene matches: 6. The CDR3 DNA reads as TGTGCCAGCAGCCTCCGGGACAGGGTGTACGAGCAGTACTTC. This encodes CASSLRDRVYEQYF.

The V call is TRBV5-4, the J call TRBJ2-2; 12 nucleotides agree with TRBD1. CDR1 is SGHNT and CDR2 is YYREEE in the germline V gene (reference sequence). CDR3 size: 16 residues. The V segment lost 4 bases and the J segment 6 bases; nucleotides outside the gene matches: 7. The DNA for the CDR3 is TGTGCCAGCAGCCGGGGGACAGGGGGCCCCGCCGGGGAGCTGTTTTTT. It specifies CASSRGTGGPAGELFF.